This T cell receptor (beta chain) came from a study of T cells expressing NK-cell markers. About the research overall: The study drew TCR beta repertoires from sorted CD3+CD56+NKG2C+, CD3+CD56+NKG2C- and CD3+CD56-NKG2C+ T cells. The eight sequenced donors comprised seven who were HCMV-seropositive and one who was seronegative.

TCRdb re-called the 5' RACE reads; one entry per CDR3 protein, DNA not given. This specimen shows 120,000 to 150,000 distinct CDR3 sequences; the ten leading clones hold roughly 12%. From germline, CDR1 is ENHRY and CDR2 SYGVKD. This CDR3 has 14 amino acids. To note about this clonotype: Its antigen is still unknown.

Study-wide findings and caveats: NKG2C+ dominant clonotypes from several donors made up about 1.0-7.5% of CD8+ T cells. A handful of donors showed these clonotypes also leading the CD3+CD56-NKG2C+ fraction.

Material: blood T cells: a sorted CD56 or NKG2C T cell subset, CD4+ or CD8+ T cells, or bulk PBMC T cells (not recorded which). The TCR comes from a man younger than 35 in good health. V gene TRBV10-3 combines with J gene TRBJ2-1; TCRdb gives TRBD2 as the D gene, but with no DNA this cannot be confirmed. The CDR3 loop is CASRAPSAYNEQFF.